The rows below give T cell receptor beta chains drawn from one sample of a study of cytomegalovirus exposure and HLA in healthy donors. Some clones are missing from TCRdb's copy, which holds only in-frame ones; the method was immunoSEQ multiplex PCR. The table includes around 190,000 clones, approximately 82% detected once. Sequenced sample: PBMCs. The receptor set was obtained from a girl aged 2 to 10 in good health and CMV-seropositive. CDR3s include the opening cysteine and the closing phenylalanine or tryptophan. A D gene is named only where the DNA matches it firmly. Rows may omit the clone size; those that give it use once, few, many or a size class.

-,TRBV5-1,TRBJ2-6,-,CASSGGLSGANVLTF,TGCGCCAGCAGCGGGGGACTCTCTGGGGCCAACGTCCTGACTTTC
-,TRBV10-3,TRBJ1-2,-,CAISESMQNYGYTF,TGTGCCATCAGTGAGTCGATGCAGAACTATGGCTACACCTTC
-,TRBV7-2,TRBJ2-1,TRBD2,CASSYGLAGVNEQFF,TGTGCCAGCAGCTACGGACTAGCGGGAGTCAATGAGCAGTTCTTC
-,TRBV28,TRBJ2-1,TRBD1,CASSFGFQGESSYNEQFF,TGTGCCAGCAGTTTTGGGTTTCAGGGGGAAAGCTCCTACAATGAGCAGTTCTTC
few,TRBV25-1,TRBJ2-5,-,CASSVQGHTKETQYF,TGTGCCAGCAGTGTTCAGGGACATACAAAAGAGACCCAGTACTTC
-,TRBV5-1,TRBJ2-3,TRBD2,CASSFLAGGPTDTQYF,TGCGCCAGCAGCTTTTTAGCGGGGGGGCCGACAGATACGCAGTATTTT
-,TRBV11-3,TRBJ2-1,TRBD2,CASSSGLLAGADNEQFF,TGTGCCAGCAGCTCGGGCCTCCTAGCGGGAGCTGACAATGAGCAGTTCTTC
once,TRBV7-3,TRBJ2-5,TRBD2,CASSYSGGARETQYF,TGTGCCAGCAGTTATAGCGGGGGGGCCAGGGAGACCCAGTACTTC
-,TRBV11-1,TRBJ1-2,TRBD1,CASSSGTESYGYTF,TGTGCCAGCAGCTCCGGGACAGAGAGTTACGGCTACACCTTC
-,TRBV20-1,TRBJ1-1,-,CSALERTEAFF,TGCAGTGCTCTCGAGAGGACTGAAGCTTTCTTT
-,TRBV28,TRBJ2-7,TRBD2,CASSWTAGGESYEQYF,TGTGCCAGCAGCTGGACAGCGGGAGGGGAATCCTACGAGCAGTACTTC
-,TRBV15,TRBJ2-3,TRBD1,CATRRDRDRNTDTQYF,TGTGCCACCAGAAGAGACCGGGACAGAAACACAGATACGCAGTATTTT
-,TRBV9,TRBJ2-1,TRBD1,CASSVGTGVYNEQFF,TGTGCCAGCAGCGTTGGGACAGGTGTTTACAATGAGCAGTTCTTC
-,TRBV7-6,TRBJ2-3,-,CASSLEVHYTDTQYF,TGTGCCAGCAGCTTAGAGGTGCACTACACAGATACGCAGTATTTT
-,TRBV11-2,TRBJ2-7,TRBD2,CASSVSGRGNEQYF,TGTGCCAGCAGCGTTAGCGGGAGGGGTAACGAGCAGTACTTC
few,TRBV10-1,TRBJ1-1,-,CASSDVKDTGGTPNTEAFF,TGCGCCAGCAGTGATGTGAAGGATACGGGAGGGACTCCTAACACTGAAGCTTTCTTT
-,TRBV7-7,TRBJ2-5,-,CASSLGLQETQYF,TGTGCTAGCAGCTTGGGCTTACAAGAGACCCAGTACTTC
once,TRBV6-5,TRBJ1-2,-,CASSDAGVGYGYTF,TGTGCCAGCAGTGATGCAGGGGTGGGCTATGGCTACACCTTC
-,TRBV5-4,TRBJ2-5,-,CASSFKGTLRPETQYF,TGTGCCAGCAGCTTTAAGGGGACTCTCCGACCTGAGACCCAGTACTTC
-,TRBV5-6,TRBJ1-4,-,CASRLRGSEKLFF,TGTGCCAGCAGATTGAGGGGGAGTGAAAAACTGTTTTTT
-,TRBV4-2,TRBJ2-7,TRBD2,CASSQVGGSPSYEQYF,TGTGCCAGCAGCCAAGTCGGCGGGAGCCCCTCCTACGAGCAGTACTTC
-,TRBV7-8,TRBJ2-3,-,CASGRSEDTQYF,TGTGCCAGCGGGAGGTCAGAGGATACGCAGTATTTT
-,TRBV6-1,TRBJ2-7,TRBD1,CASSDRDRVREQYF,TGTGCCAGCAGTGACCGGGACAGGGTTCGCGAGCAGTACTTC
few,TRBV6-5,TRBJ2-2,-,CASSYGRVNTGELFF,TGTGCCAGCAGTTACGGGCGGGTGAACACCGGGGAGCTGTTTTTT
-,TRBV5-6,TRBJ1-2,TRBD1,CASSSPWDRHYTF,TGTGCCAGCAGCTCACCTTGGGACAGGCACTACACCTTC
once,TRBV4-2,TRBJ1-5,-,CASSQFPRGNSNQPQHF,TGTGCCAGCAGCCAGTTCCCTAGGGGAAATAGCAATCAGCCCCAGCATTTT
-,TRBV29-1,TRBJ2-7,TRBD2,CSVSSIAGISVYEQYF,TGCAGCGTGTCATCAATAGCGGGGATAAGCGTCTACGAGCAGTACTTC
-,TRBV6-1,TRBJ1-2,-,CASKSETTYGYTF,TGTGCCAGCAAATCGGAGACGACCTATGGCTACACCTTC
once,TRBV4-1,TRBJ2-1,TRBD2,CASSPRWLAGGGEQFF,TGCGCCAGCAGCCCGCGGTGGTTAGCGGGAGGGGGTGAGCAGTTCTTC
-,TRBV7-3,TRBJ2-1,-,CASSLSRASAYNEQFF,TGTGCCAGCAGCTTAAGCCGTGCTAGTGCCTACAATGAGCAGTTCTTC
-,TRBV28,TRBJ2-7,-,CASSQTQGYEQYF,TGTGCCAGCAGTCAAACACAGGGCTACGAGCAGTACTTC
-,TRBV11-2,TRBJ2-7,TRBD1,CASSLWTGTGYEQYF,TGTGCCAGCAGCTTATGGACAGGTACCGGCTACGAGCAGTACTTC
few,TRBV5-5,TRBJ1-2,-,CASSPTAGNQFYGYTF,TGTGCCAGCAGCCCAACGGCAGGGAACCAATTCTATGGCTACACCTTC
once,TRBV11-2,TRBJ2-5,-,CASSLVVERETQYF,TGTGCCAGCAGCTTAGTAGTAGAAAGAGAGACCCAGTACTTC
few,TRBV2,TRBJ1-3,TRBD1,CASKEGQGGNTIYF,TGTGCCAGCAAGGAGGGACAGGGTGGAAACACCATATATTTT
-,TRBV6-1,TRBJ2-3,TRBD1,CASRRQGAGTDTQYF,TGTGCCAGCAGGAGACAGGGGGCGGGTACAGATACGCAGTATTTT
-,TRBV2,TRBJ2-1,-,CASSGDGEYNEQFF,TGTGCCAGCAGTGGCGATGGAGAGTACAATGAGCAGTTCTTC
-,TRBV2,TRBJ2-2,-,CASSDKYSTGELFF,TGTGCCAGCAGTGACAAGTACAGCACCGGGGAGCTGTTTTTT
-,TRBV9,TRBJ2-1,-,CASSVGGLHEQFF,TGTGCCAGCAGCGTAGGAGGGTTGCATGAGCAGTTCTTC
-,TRBV19,TRBJ1-6,TRBD1,CASSMAGGGSPLHF,TGTGCCAGTAGTATGGCAGGGGGTGGTTCACCCCTCCACTTT
few,TRBV14,TRBJ2-5,-,CASSQAAGNFETQYF,TGTGCCAGCAGCCAAGCAGCGGGCAATTTTGAGACCCAGTACTTC
-,TRBV18,TRBJ2-7,TRBD2,CASSLRTSGSYEQYF,TGTGCCAGCTCACTCAGGACTAGCGGTTCCTACGAGCAGTACTTC
-,TRBV27,TRBJ2-7,-,CASSPSWGANPYEQYF,TGTGCCAGCAGTCCCTCCTGGGGCGCGAACCCCTACGAGCAGTACTTC
-,TRBV29-1,TRBJ1-4,TRBD1,CSVVFGTGREKLFF,TGCAGCGTTGTTTTCGGGACAGGGAGAGAAAAACTGTTTTTT
-,TRBV25-1,TRBJ2-5,-,CASSESSGPMGETQYF,TGTGCCAGCAGTGAATCTTCAGGGCCTATGGGGGAGACCCAGTACTTC